This T cell receptor (beta chain) came from a study of shared clonotypes between healthy human individuals. The method was immunoSEQ multiplex PCR; TCRdb's version includes in-frame clones alone and lacks a portion of them. The sample carries about 530,000 clones, roughly 79% recorded once. This clone was seen more than once but under ten times. Trimming pared 1 base from V and 2 bases from J, leaving 6 bases between. The CDR3 is 14 amino acids. The germline gives CDR1 SGHAT, CDR2 FQNNGV. The chain joins TRBV11-2 to TRBJ1-3; maybe TRBD1 (5 bases). The sample was PBMCs. The receptor comes from a woman between 35 and 50 years old in good health. Some clones in this sample may be carry-over from other donors' samples. The CDR3 is CASSLVGAGNTIYF. For the CDR3, the DNA is TGTGCCAGCAGCTTAGTGGGGGCTGGAAACACCATATATTTT. Supplemented by reference TRBV11-2 and TRBJ1-3, the full variable domain reads EAGVAQSPRYKIIEKRQSVAFWCNPISGHATLYWYQQILGQGPKLLIQFQNNGVVDDSQLPKDRFSAERLKGVDSTLKIQPAKLEDSAVYLCASSLVGAGNTIYFGEGSWLTVV.